Each of the 27 T cell receptor beta chains below was sequenced from the same sample in a study of shared clonotypes between healthy human individuals. Profiling relied on immunoSEQ multiplex PCR, and the TCRdb table lists in-frame clones only, not all of them. The table shows millions of clones, with approximately 94% occurring only once. CD45RO-negative, CCR7-selected cells formed the naive CD8 fraction, which excluded terminally differentiated effector memory CD45RA+ cells. Source material: naive CD8+ T cells sorted from blood. These receptors came from a man aged 18 to 29 in good health.

The chain links TRBV25-1 to TRBJ1-2; TRBD1 matches at 9 bases. Germline V gene lookup returns CDR1 MGHDK and CDR2 SYGVNS. There are 14 residues in the CDR3. V lost 5 bases and J lost 2; bases outside the gene matches: 3. The DNA of the CDR3 is TGTGCCAGCAGTTCCGGACAGGGGAACTATGGCTACACCTTC. Translating gives CASSSGQGNYGYTF.

The rearrangement links TRBV7-9 to TRBJ1-1, with 9 bases identical to TRBD1. J lost 1 base, V lost 1 base, and 4 bases had no gene match. The CDR3 is made up of 16 amino acids. The germline V gene encodes CDR1 SEHNR and CDR2 FQNEAQ (reference sequence). In DNA, the CDR3 is TGTGCCAGCAGCTTAGTCACAGGGGGCTGGAACACTGAAGCTTTCTTT. This codes for CASSLVTGGWNTEAFF.

The CDR3 nucleotides are TGCGCCAGCAGTGACCGGACAGGGGGCGATTCACCCCTCCACTTT. It is translated as CASSDRTGGDSPLHF. The chain has TRBV10-1 and TRBJ1-6; 11 bases are a match to TRBD1. This CDR3 contains 15 residues. V lost 3 bases to trimming and J lost 8 bases; unmatched junction nucleotides: 3. Germline assignment: CDR1 WNHNN and CDR2 SYGVQD (reference sequence).

The chain couples TRBV15 to TRBJ1-3; 9 bases map to TRBD1. Germline V CDR1 and CDR2: LNHNV, YYDKDF (reference sequence). This CDR3 region has 15 residues. V was pared by 3 bases and J by 2 bases, with 2 bases of the junction left unmatched. The chain's CDR3 is CATSSDRGAGNTIYF. Here the CDR3 DNA reads TGTGCCACCAGCAGCGACAGGGGGGCTGGAAACACCATATATTTT.

This rearrangement joins TRBV9 to TRBJ2-1; no clear D. V was cut by 4 bases and J by 8 bases, with 10 bases left in between. CDR1 and CDR2 (germline): SGDLS, YYNGEE. The CDR3 is made up of 12 amino acids. The CDR3 DNA follows: TGTGCCAGCAGCCCCGTCGGTCATGAGCAGTTCTTC. This encodes CASSPVGHEQFF. Supplemented by reference TRBV9 and TRBJ2-1, the full variable domain reads DSGVTQTPKHLITATGQRVTLRCSPRSGDLSVYWYQQSLDQGLQFLIQYYNGEERAKGNILERFSAQQFPDLHSELNLSSLELGDSALYFCASSPVGHEQFFGPGTRLTVL.

This rearrangement joins TRBV29-1 to TRBJ1-2; the D gene is possibly TRBD1 (5 bases). The CDR3 is 13 residues long. Trimming shortened V by 6 bases and J by 2 bases, and 13 bases separated the two germline ends. Germline V CDR1 and CDR2: SQVTM, ANQGSEA. The CDR3 DNA reads as TGCAGCGTCCCCTTTTGGGGGAACTATGGCTACACCTTC. Its translation: CSVPFWGNYGYTF.

The chain has TRBV28 and TRBJ2-1; no clear D. V dropped 3 bases and J dropped 4 bases, with 19 bases sitting between them. The germline CDR1 and CDR2 sequences are MDHEN and SYDVKM. The CDR3 has 17 residues. The CDR3 region is CASSLPLQEMGYNEQFF. Written as DNA, the CDR3 is TGTGCCAGCAGTTTGCCCCTCCAGGAAATGGGTTACAATGAGCAGTTCTTC.

V gene TRBV4-1 combines with J gene TRBJ2-3, with a tentative D call TRBD1 (5 bases). V lost 1 base and J lost 5, with 16 bases in between. The CDR3 totals 16 residues. CDR1 and CDR2 (germline): MGHRA, YSYEKL. CDR3 nucleotide sequence: TGCGCCAGCAGCCAAGGAAGTAGCCGGCAGGGAGATACGCAGTATTTT. Translation gives CASSQGSSRQGDTQYF.

This chain connects TRBV6-6 to TRBJ1-1; TRBD1 agrees at 7 bases. This CDR3 region has 15 residues. Trimming at V came to 4 bases and at J to 0 bases, leaving 5 bases not matched to a gene. Germline CDR1 MNHNY, CDR2 SVGAGI (reference sequence). The CDR3 nucleotides read TGTGCCAGCAGTTCACCAGGGGGAATGAACACTGAAGCTTTCTTT. Translation: CASSSPGGMNTEAFF.

J is TRBJ1-1 and V is TRBV5-6; a weak D match, TRBD1 (6 bases). V lost 3 bases and J lost 1, with 7 bases in between. This CDR3 spans 13 amino acids. Looked up from germline, CDR1 is SGHDT and CDR2 is YYEEEE. The CDR3 sequence is CASSWGQNTEAFF. In nucleotides, the CDR3 is TGTGCCAGCAGCTGGGGACAGAACACTGAAGCTTTCTTT.

The rearrangement joins TRBV2 to TRBJ1-2; D remains ambiguous. The CDR3 extends over 11 amino acids. CDR1 and CDR2 from the germline V gene are SNHLY and FYNNEI. The CDR3 DNA is TGTGCGCTAAGGGTTAACTATGGCTACACCTTC. It translates to CALRVNYGYTF.

CDR3 in amino acids: CASSLPGIEQYF. The CDR3 bases are TGTGCCAGCAGTTTACCAGGGATCGAGCAGTACTTC. This sequence joins TRBV27 and TRBJ2-7; D is possibly TRBD1 (5 bases). Germline-derived CDR1 and CDR2 are MNHEY and SMNVEV (reference sequence). The V gene lost 2 bases and the J gene lost 6 bases, with 8 bases spanning the gap. The CDR3 loop spans 12 amino acids.

The chain is built from TRBV27 and TRBJ2-7; no firm D call. There are 15 residues in the CDR3. V lost 2 bases, J lost 2 bases, and 13 bases lay in between. CDR1 MNHEY and CDR2 SMNVEV come from the germline V gene (reference sequence). The CDR3 DNA sequence: TGTGCCAGCAGTTTAAGTTCTAGGAGAACCTACGAGCAGTACTTC. It translates to CASSLSSRRTYEQYF.

The V gene is TRBV27, the J gene TRBJ2-3, with unresolved D. This CDR3 has 15 residues. Germline CDR1 MNHEY, CDR2 SMNVEV (reference sequence). The V end lost 1 base, the J end lost 4 bases, and 12 bases lay between the germline ends. The CDR3 loop reads CASSLFTARPDTQYF. The CDR3 nucleotides read TGTGCCAGCAGTTTATTCACAGCCAGACCAGATACGCAGTATTTT.

J is TRBJ2-7 and V is TRBV7-9; 13 bases map to TRBD2. Looked up from germline, CDR1 is SEHNR and CDR2 is FQNEAQ (reference sequence). The CDR3 length is 15 residues. The J segment lost 4 bases and the V segment lost 4 bases, leaving 4 bases of the junction unmatched. DNA for the CDR3: TGTGCCAGCAGCTCAAGGACTAGCGGGAGTTACGAGCAGTACTTC. It codes for CASSSRTSGSYEQYF.

This chain connects TRBV5-6 to TRBJ2-1; no firm D call. Germline V gene data show CDR1 as SGHDT and CDR2 as YYEEEE. The length of the CDR3 is 11 residues. Trimming pared 4 bases from V and 8 bases from J, leaving 7 bases between. CDR3 coding DNA: TGTGCCAGCAGCGTAAGTGATGAGCAGTTCTTC. This sequence encodes CASSVSDEQFF.

This chain uses TRBV11-2 with TRBJ2-7; 8 nucleotides line up with TRBD2. This CDR3 comprises 15 residues. Germline trimming cut 0 bases from V and 6 bases from J; bases unmatched to any gene: 7. Germline V lookup: CDR1 SGHAT, CDR2 FQNNGV. The CDR3 is CASSLDHGRAGEQYF. CDR3 DNA: TGTGCCAGCAGCTTAGATCACGGGAGGGCCGGCGAGCAGTACTTC.

A remark on this clone: Other DNA sequences of this sample code for an identical CDR3. The chain joins TRBV6-5 to TRBJ2-7; D is ambiguous. With 6 bases removed from V and 1 base from J, the gap between germline ends came to 7 bases. This CDR3 contains 12 residues. Germline assignment: CDR1 MNHEY and CDR2 SVGAGI. CDR3 protein: CASSDRSYEQYF. In nucleotides, the CDR3 is TGTGCCAGCAGCGACCGATCCTACGAGCAGTACTTC.

This chain links TRBV6-5 with TRBJ2-2; 9 nucleotides line up with TRBD2. The CDR3 is made up of 16 amino acids. Trimming at V came to 2 bases and at J to 7 bases, leaving 8 bases not matched to a gene. Germline CDR1 and CDR2: MNHEY and SVGAGI. The CDR3 nucleotides read TGTGCCAGCAGTTACGTTGCGGGAGGGGCGTACGGGGAGCTGTTTTTT. This codes for CASSYVAGGAYGELFF.

This rearrangement joins TRBV7-9 to TRBJ2-3, with TRBD2 identical over 10 bases. Germline CDR1 reads SEHNR; CDR2 reads FQNEAQ (reference sequence). J gave up 1 base and V 2 bases, and 3 bases lay outside the gene matches. This CDR3 has 16 residues. In nucleotides, the CDR3 is TGTGCCAGCAGCTTATACACTAGCGGGGGCACAGATACGCAGTATTTT. Protein: CASSLYTSGGTDTQYF.

This chain connects TRBV13 to TRBJ1-2; no reliable D call. Germline assignment: CDR1 PRHDT and CDR2 FYEKMQ (reference sequence). The CDR3 extends over 14 amino acids. V lost 4 bases and J lost 2, with 11 bases in between. This CDR3 is CASSSAFENYGYTF. CDR3 DNA: TGTGCCAGCAGCTCGGCCTTTGAGAACTATGGCTACACCTTC. Full variable domain (missing parts from reference TRBV13 and TRBJ1-2): AAGVIQSPRHLIKEKRETATLKCYPIPRHDTVYWYQQGPGQDPQFLISFYEKMQSDKGSIPDRFSAQQFSDYHSELNMSSLELGDSALYFCASSSAFENYGYTFGSGTRLTVV.

The chain combines TRBV27 with TRBJ2-7, with TRBD1 matching 7 bases. The CDR3 length is 14 residues. Looked up from germline, CDR1 is MNHEY and CDR2 is SMNVEV (reference sequence). V lost 5 bases and J lost 2; bases outside the gene matches: 6. The CDR3 region has the DNA TGTGCCAGCAGTCCCACAGGGGTTACCTACGAGCAGTACTTC. It yields the protein CASSPTGVTYEQYF.

This chain uses TRBV10-2 with TRBJ2-7; 7 nucleotides agree with TRBD2. Germline-derived CDR1 and CDR2 are WSHSY and SAAADI. V lost 6 bases to trimming and J lost 2 bases; unmatched junction nucleotides: 10. This CDR3 comprises 15 residues. DNA of the CDR3: TGCGCCAGCAGCCCCACTAGCGCGATTCCCTACGAGCAGTACTTC. Protein product: CASSPTSAIPYEQYF.

The count of this clone is one. This chain joins TRBV6-1 and TRBJ2-5; the match to TRBD2 covers 12 bases. CDR1 MNHNS and CDR2 SASEGT come from the germline V gene. The CDR3 is made up of 17 amino acids. V was pared by 2 bases and J by 4 bases, with 8 bases of the junction left unmatched. The CDR3 DNA reads TGTGCCAGCAGTGAAAGGGCTAGCGGGAGGGGATTAGAGACCCAGTACTTC. Translated: CASSERASGRGLETQYF.

The gene calls are TRBV29-1 and TRBJ2-1, with 12 bases aligning to TRBD2. The CDR3 has 18 amino acids. The trim removed 1 base at V and 0 bases at J, leaving 7 bases unmatched. Germline V gene data show CDR1 as SQVTM and CDR2 as ANQGSEA. CDR3 DNA: TGCAGCGTTGAAGGCTCCCTAGCGGGGGGGAGCTCCTACAATGAGCAGTTCTTC. This encodes CSVEGSLAGGSSYNEQFF.

The V gene is TRBV27, the J gene TRBJ2-7, with a weak D call TRBD2 (6 bases). Trimming took 6 bases from V and 5 from J, leaving 20 bases between them. This CDR3 comprises 15 residues. Germline CDR1 reads MNHEY; CDR2 reads SMNVEV (reference sequence). The chain's CDR3 is CASRLGGGLVNEQYF. CDR3 coding DNA: TGTGCCAGCAGACTGGGAGGTGGACTGGTAAACGAGCAGTACTTC.

The chain is built from TRBV13 and TRBJ1-1; unclear D gene. The length of the CDR3 is 13 residues. Germline CDR1 reads PRHDT; CDR2 reads FYEKMQ (reference sequence). The V end lost 5 bases, the J end lost 1 base, and 8 bases lay between the germline ends. The CDR3 coding sequence is TGTGCCAGCAGCGCCACCAAGAACACTGAAGCTTTCTTT. Translated: CASSATKNTEAFF.